The sequence of this T cell receptor (beta chain) was determined in a study of T cell responses to AZD1222 COVID-19 vaccine. Study-level results: Clonal diversity was possibly underestimated, and the donors were mostly white British, with more females.

V lost 2 bases to trimming and J lost 8 bases, with 9 bases between them. This CDR3 contains 12 residues. Germline V CDR1 and CDR2: SEHNR, FQNEAQ (reference sequence). In the case of this clone: Its antigen is currently unknown.

Assay: immunoSEQ multiplex PCR; the TCRdb copy retains only in-frame clones and omits some. The top ten clones hold 6% to 7.5% of a sample with around 150,000 clones, about 93% of them seen once. The clonotype was recovered from an adult who received the AZD1222 COVID-19 vaccine. Source: peripheral blood, taken 28 days after the second AZD1222 dose. The chain has TRBV7-9 and TRBJ1-1; D not certain. The DNA of the CDR3 is TGTGCCAGCAGCTTATCCGTTGAGGAAGCTTTCTTT. This gives the protein CASSLSVEEAFF.